The present T cell receptor (beta chain) was sequenced within a study of shared clonotypes between healthy human individuals. Looking at the study overall: Aged between 18 and 49, the donors were a couple of women and three men. Study-wide results and limits: When compared with the clonotypes that were shared by all four sorted-subset donors, the non-shared clonotypes turned out to have lower generation probabilities. On the whole, naive subsets had larger estimated richness than memory subsets had.

Clones were sequenced by immunoSEQ multiplex PCR, and TCRdb holds only the in-frame ones, with some missing. The sample has some 2.1 million clones; roughly 94% are singletons. Of note for this clone: The antigen remains undetermined.

CDR3 length: 14 residues. The V end was cut by 6 bases, the J end by 3 bases, with 12 bases between. Germline assignment: CDR1 MNHEY and CDR2 SVGAGI. The study separated CD4+ cells into CD45RA+ naive and CD45RA-negative memory subsets. The V call is TRBV6-5, the J call TRBJ2-1; possible D gene TRBD1, 6 bases. The receptor comes from a man younger than 30 in good health. The sequencing sample was made of naive CD4+ T cells sorted from blood. Described subset: CD45RA+ positively selected. CDR3 bases: TGTGCCAGCAGGACAGGTTGGGGCTACAATGAGCAGTTCTTC. It is translated as CASRTGWGYNEQFF.